This T cell receptor beta chain emerged from a study of molecular identifiers for immune sequencing clone quantification listed by TCRdb under 2018. As for the study more broadly: For a replicate experiment, the RNA from either around 20,000 or 100,000 naive CD8 T cells was divided into five aliquots, and four of those aliquots went on to sequencing. CD8 T cells were used in a methods study to benchmark molecular-identifier clustering-based TCR repertoire sequencing (MIDCIRS) and TCR RNA copy counting. General findings and caveats noted by the study authors: Around 2.8 recovered TCR RNA copies per cell were obtained by modeling, versus roughly 9.7 by digital PCR, implying a capture efficiency of about 30%. The naive libraries included spiked-in Jurkat TCR RNA (over nine copies' worth), and this RNA is not part of the donor repertoire. Highly expanded clone sizes could be underestimated because identical TCR molecules may share a barcode. Clones above 20 RNA copies held over 99% of molecules in CMV-specific effector cells but under 1% in naive cells. When barcode sub-clustering was left out, chimeric consensus sequences inflated TCR diversity, with chimeras reaching as high as 47%. Even against a background of one million naive CD8 T cells, spiked-in Jurkat TCR RNA amounting to a single cell's worth was reported to be detectable.

A word on this clonotype: Its antigen specificity is not known. No base quality information exists; no much larger clone differs at one position.

CDR1 SGHAT and CDR2 FQNNGV are derived from the germline V gene. Trimming removed 5 bases from V and 2 bases from J, leaving 14 bases between the germline ends. Including cysteine and phenylalanine, the CDR3 has 15 amino acids. Kept here is only the CDR3 DNA, which spans 45 bases and is read in frame from base 1. Naive CD8 T cell libraries were made from approximately 22,000 to 940,000 sorted cells using 10%, 30% or 50% of purified RNA. Naive CD8 T cells, defined as CD8+CD4-CCR7+CD45RA+, were FACS-sorted into RLT Plus buffer on a BD FACSAria II. To test detection sensitivity, Jurkat RNA equivalent to nine to ten TCR copies was spiked into samples of roughly 18,000-1,000,000 naive CD8 T cells. Enrichment of CD8 T cells was performed with RosetteSep CD8+ T Cell Enrichment Cocktail and Ficoll-Paque, after which ACK red cell lysis was carried out. Libraries were made using PCR. TCRdb records NextSeq 500 as the sequencer. Bulk TCR libraries were generated as previously described, with the TCR primers listed in Table S5 used. Total RNA was purified with the Qiagen AllPrep DNA/RNA kit. Reads from multiple sequencing runs of the same library were pooled before analysis. From the authors' description of their analysis: Reads were retained only if the reads had an exact TCR constant sequence, and the retained reads were trimmed to 150 nt and grouped according to their 12-nt molecular barcodes. Reads in each barcode group were sub-clustered using a 15% Levenshtein threshold, and a quality-weighted consensus sequence was built for each RNA molecule. Non-functional sequences were excluded, and lower-count sequences lying one edit away from another sequence were also excluded. Based on fitting two negative binomial distributions, any barcode sub-cluster with under 20% of the maximum read count was discarded. TCRdb handled the public reads itself, with Q25 trimming in fastp and clone calling in MiXCR, and kept productive beta chains. Rows merge per CDR3 protein into single entries with the most common DNA and genes. The V and J calls come from TCRdb's annotation, not from the publication. Recorded for this sample are about 100,000 distinct CDR3 sequences; 36% of them occurred a single time. The biggest ten clones account for 4% to 4.5% of the sample.

Sequences were obtained from naive CD8+ T cells from blood, with Jurkat cell RNA spiked in. Taken with the paper, the label for cell subset or site translates to: FACS-sorted CD8+CD4-CCR7+CD45RA+ naive T cells. The sequence derives from a human donor in good health. Some libraries in this study had Jurkat cell RNA spiked in. The rearranged chain carries TRBV11-2 and TRBJ2-3, with a tentative D call of TRBD1 or TRBD2, each matching 5 bases. This receptor has the CDR3 CASSAWGRPTDTQYF. The DNA sequence reads TGTGCCAGCAGCGCCTGGGGACGGCCCACAGATACGCAGTATTTT. The full variable domain, with segments outside the CDR3 supplied by the reference TRBV11-2 and TRBJ2-3 proteins, appears as EAGVAQSPRYKIIEKRQSVAFWCNPISGHATLYWYQQILGQGPKLLIQFQNNGVVDDSQLPKDRFSAERLKGVDSTLKIQPAKLEDSAVYLCASSAWGRPTDTQYFGPGTRLTVL.